This T cell receptor beta chain comes out of a study of blood T cell repertoires in COVID-19. With 0 bases removed from V and 2 bases from J, the gap between germline ends came to 14 bases. Germline CDR1 SGDLS, CDR2 YYNGEE. The CDR3 is 16 amino acids. Clones were sequenced by immunoSEQ multiplex PCR, and TCRdb holds only the in-frame ones, with some missing. This table holds about 260,000 clones, roughly 87% found once. The chain employs TRBV9 and TRBJ2-5, with D possibly matching TRBD1 (5 bases). The TCR sequence derives from a human donor in a cohort sampled during active COVID-19. Material for sequencing was peripheral blood. CDR3 bases: TGTGCCAGCAGCGTAGGGGGTGGGGCTACTCAAGAGACCCAGTACTTC. Protein sequence: CASSVGGGATQETQYF.